This paragraph reports one T cell receptor beta chain. In the authors' workflow: Counts of nucleated cells, estimated from reference gene primer amplification, were obtained. Profiling relied on immunoSEQ multiplex PCR, and the TCRdb table lists in-frame clones only, not all of them. V and J calls and clone size follow that table, whereas D and trimming were derived from the DNA. The data show about 120,000 clones, 75% to 80% seen once. The sample comes from a study of blood T cell repertoires in COVID-19. In the study overall: The United States, Italy and Spain supplied acute and convalescent COVID-19 samples. Sources were T cells, B-cell-depleted T cells, or PBMCs; the material itself was cDNA or gDNA.

The CDR3 covers 14 residues. With V trimmed by 1 base and J by 2 bases, 2 bases remained unmatched. Germline V CDR1 and CDR2: SGDLS, YYNGEE. The gene calls are TRBV9 and TRBJ2-7; 8 bases are a match to TRBD2. Sequences were obtained from peripheral blood. This clonotype was obtained from a human donor in a cohort sampled during active COVID-19. In DNA, the CDR3 is TGTGCCAGCAGCGTAACTAGCGGCCCCTACGAGCAGTACTTC. Protein product: CASSVTSGPYEQYF.